There are many counts of the clone carrying this T cell receptor beta chain. Its target is unknown. Amplification of TCR beta CDR3 from genomic DNA used two-round multiplex PCR. With primers specific to each TRBV and TRBJ gene, the first-round PCR was performed. TCRdb processed the multiplex PCR reads anew with MiXCR; each CDR3 protein has one entry. Altogether about 24,000 distinct CDR3 sequences are present, around 34% being singletons, with the ten largest covering approximately 67%. The CDR3 loop spans 15 amino acids. V lost 4 bases and J lost 0; bases outside the gene matches: 3. CDR1 is DFQATT and CDR2 is SNEGSKA in the germline V gene (reference sequence). The data originate from a study of prognosis after radiotherapy for stage I lung cancer. Overall study findings and caveats: Differing TRBV and TRBJ gene usage was reportedly seen between patients with and without metastases.

Peripheral venous blood was drawn in approximately 6.5-milliliter volumes, with a draw taken at each of two separate time points. Sequencing used PBMCs, obtained before or after stereotactic body radiation therapy (not recorded which). The TCR was taken from a donor of 50 years or more with non-small cell lung cancer. The chain couples TRBV20-1 to TRBJ2-3; 11 bases are shared with TRBD2. CDR3: CSAMGLAASTDTQYF. The CDR3, as DNA: TGCAGTGCTATGGGACTAGCGGCTAGCACAGATACGCAGTATTTT.